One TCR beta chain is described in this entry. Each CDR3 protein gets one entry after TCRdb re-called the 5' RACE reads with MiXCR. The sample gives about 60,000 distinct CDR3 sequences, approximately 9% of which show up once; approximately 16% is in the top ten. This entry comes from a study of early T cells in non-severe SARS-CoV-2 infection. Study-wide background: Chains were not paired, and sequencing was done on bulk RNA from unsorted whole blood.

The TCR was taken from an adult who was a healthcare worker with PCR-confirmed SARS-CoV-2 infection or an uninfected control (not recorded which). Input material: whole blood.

The CDR3 sequence is CASSYRGDTQYF. The CDR3 nucleotides read TGTGCCAGCAGTTACCGTGGGGATACGCAGTATTTT. V usage is TRBV6-6 and J usage is TRBJ2-3; D gene uncertain. Trimming cost V 2 bases and J 6 bases, with 6 bases left between them. Germline V gives CDR1 MNHNY, CDR2 SVGAGI (reference sequence). The CDR3 contains 12 residues.